A single sample is the source of the 21 T cell receptor beta chains below, sequenced in a study of blood T cell repertoires in COVID-19. Here immunoSEQ multiplex PCR was the method, and the copy in TCRdb shows in-frame clones only, minus some. The sample carries some 180,000 clones, roughly four fifths recorded once. Sequenced: peripheral blood. The receptors were sampled from a woman aged 40 to 50 with COVID-19, enrolled during active disease.

The chain has TRBV7-3 and TRBJ2-2; 8 bases line up with TRBD2. Germline assignment: CDR1 SGHTA and CDR2 FQGTGA. The V gene end was trimmed by 6 bases and the J gene end by 6 bases; junction bases not matched to a gene: 12. The CDR3 is 16 amino acids. CDR3 residues: CASSPGRVAGPGELFF. The CDR3 DNA reads TGTGCCAGCAGTCCCGGCCGGGTAGCGGGGCCCGGGGAGCTGTTTTTT.

This rearrangement joins TRBV6-4 to TRBJ1-5, with D possibly being TRBD1 (5 bases). CDR1 is MRHNA, CDR2 SNTAGT, per germline. V gave up 8 bases and J gave up 6 bases, with 14 bases separating them. This CDR3 has 13 amino acids. The DNA of the CDR3 is TGTGCCAGCTCGGAGGGGCCCGGTCAGCCCCAGCATTTT. Its protein is CASSEGPGQPQHF.

CDR3 sequence: CASRSTDRALYEQYF. CDR3 sequence (DNA): TGTGCCAGCAGATCTACGGACAGGGCCCTCTACGAGCAGTACTTC. The rearrangement uses TRBV28 and TRBJ2-7; 8 bases line up with TRBD1. V was pared by 6 bases and J by 3 bases, with 10 bases of the junction left unmatched. This CDR3 contains 15 residues. CDR1 is MDHEN, CDR2 SYDVKM, per germline.

The rearrangement links TRBV11-2 to TRBJ1-1, with unresolved D. Trimming took 3 bases from V and 6 from J, leaving 11 bases between them. This CDR3 comprises 13 residues. CDR1 SGHAT and CDR2 FQNNGV come from the germline V gene. CDR3 residues: CASSFGGTSEAFF. DNA for the CDR3: TGTGCCAGCAGCTTCGGAGGCACGTCTGAAGCTTTCTTT.

This chain joins TRBV18 and TRBJ2-7; D perhaps matches TRBD2 (5 bases). The CDR3 sequence is 14 residues long. Trimming stripped 0 bases from V and 3 bases from J, with 9 bases between. Germline V gene data show CDR1 as KGHSH and CDR2 as LQKENI. In DNA form, the CDR3 reads TGTGCCAGCTCACCACCGCAGGACTTCTACGAGCAGTACTTC. Translated, it gives CASSPPQDFYEQYF.

The chain couples TRBV29-1 to TRBJ2-1, with 12 bases that match TRBD2. V lost 4 bases and J lost 10; bases outside the gene matches: 11. CDR1 is SQVTM, CDR2 ANQGSEA, per germline. The CDR3 spans 15 residues. CDR3 sequence reads: CSVGHLTSGSGEQFF. CDR3 sequence (DNA): TGCAGCGTTGGACATCTGACTAGCGGGAGTGGGGAGCAGTTCTTC.

This clone appeared once. The chain combines TRBV2 with TRBJ1-6, with D possibly matching TRBD1 (5 bases). The CDR3 totals 16 residues. Germline-derived CDR1 and CDR2 are SNHLY and FYNNEI. V was shortened by 2 bases and J by 0 bases, with 8 bases between the two germline ends. The CDR3 protein is CASSELGRSYNSPLHF. The DNA for the CDR3 is TGTGCCAGCAGTGAACTGGGGCGCTCCTATAATTCACCCCTCCACTTT. Based on the CDR3 plus reference TRBV2 and TRBJ1-6, the full variable domain is EPEVTQTPSHQVTQMGQEVILRCVPISNHLYFYWYRQILGQKVEFLVSFYNNEISEKSEIFDDQFSVERPDGSNFTLKIRSTKLEDSAMYFCASSELGRSYNSPLHFGNGTRLTVT.

This chain uses TRBV28 with TRBJ2-4, with TRBD2 matching 8 bases. CDR1 and CDR2 (germline): MDHEN, SYDVKM. With V trimmed by 5 bases and J by 7 bases, 13 bases remained unmatched. The CDR3 has 16 residues. CDR3: CASSAPGGGGGNIQYF. The CDR3, as DNA: TGTGCCAGCAGTGCGCCCGGGGGGGGTGGCGGGAACATTCAGTACTTC.

Ten or more counts support this clone. V usage is TRBV5-5 and J usage is TRBJ2-7; maybe TRBD1 (5 bases). The V gene's germline CDR1 is SGHKS and CDR2 YYEKEE (reference sequence). CDR3 length: 12 residues. Trimming took off 4 bases at V and 7 bases at J, with 12 bases between the two ends. CDR3 DNA: TGTGCCAGCAGCCGTGACAGTCGGGAGCAGTACGTC. As protein: CASSRDSREQYV.

The chain combines TRBV4-1 with TRBJ1-6, with D possibly matching TRBD1 (5 bases). CDR3 length: 13 amino acids. Trimming removed 2 bases from V and 10 bases from J, with 9 bases in between. Germline V CDR1 and CDR2: MGHRA, YSYEKL. CDR3 nucleotides: TGCGCCAGCAGCCAACACAGGAACTCACCCCTCCACTTT. It is translated as CASSQHRNSPLHF.

The V call is TRBV5-6, the J call TRBJ1-4, with 8 bases that match TRBD1. The V gene end was trimmed by 7 bases and the J gene end by 8 bases; junction bases not matched to a gene: 7. The CDR3 has 13 amino acids. CDR1 and CDR2 from the germline V gene are SGHDT and YYEEEE. The CDR3 DNA reads as TGTGCCAGCGAGGACAGGGTGAGGGAAAAACTGTTTTTT. Translation gives CASEDRVREKLFF.

This sequence joins TRBV5-4 and TRBJ1-4; TRBD1 matches 10 bases. The trim removed 2 bases at V and 7 bases at J, leaving 5 bases unmatched. The CDR3 runs 15 residues. Germline loops: CDR1 SGHNT, CDR2 YYREEE (reference sequence). The CDR3 DNA sequence: TGTGCCAGCAGCTTACCGGGACAGGGGAGTGAAAAACTGTTTTTT. This codes for CASSLPGQGSEKLFF.

This clone has only a few counts. The V and J genes are TRBV28 and TRBJ1-4; 7 bases agree with TRBD1. The J segment lost 4 bases and the V segment lost 5 bases, leaving 10 bases of the junction unmatched. Germline-derived CDR1 and CDR2 are MDHEN and SYDVKM. This CDR3 contains 16 residues. DNA of the CDR3: TGTGCCAGCAGTCGGGCACAGGGGAGGATTAATGAAAAACTGTTTTTT. Protein: CASSRAQGRINEKLFF.

The rearrangement joins TRBV7-6 to TRBJ2-1; tentatively, D is TRBD1 (5 bases). Germline assignment: CDR1 SGHVS and CDR2 FNYEAQ. CDR3 size: 17 residues. The germline V and J ends were trimmed by 0 bases and 0 bases, with 12 bases remaining between them. The CDR3 spells CASSLAAQGISYNEQFF. The CDR3 DNA reads as TGTGCCAGCAGCTTAGCAGCGCAGGGAATCTCCTACAATGAGCAGTTCTTC.

V is TRBV2 and J is TRBJ1-2; tentative D call: TRBD1 (5 bases). CDR1 and CDR2 (germline): SNHLY, FYNNEI. V was shortened by 0 bases and J by 7 bases, with 12 bases between the two germline ends. CDR3 size: 14 residues. The CDR3 loop reads CASSEAPLGGGYTF. The CDR3 nucleotides are TGTGCCAGCAGTGAAGCGCCCCTGGGGGGTGGCTACACCTTC.

Here the CDR3 reads CASRLEGDTQYF. For the CDR3, the DNA is TGTGCCAGCAGGTTGGAGGGGGATACGCAGTATTTT. The chain combines TRBV11-1 with TRBJ2-3; D possibly corresponds to TRBD2 (6 bases). The V gene lost 6 bases and the J gene lost 6 bases, with 10 bases spanning the gap. CDR1 and CDR2 (germline): SGHAT, FQDESV (reference sequence). This CDR3 comprises 12 residues.

In the case of this clone: A much larger clone lies a single base off, so this may be a read error. The sample holds other DNA sequences that translate to the same CDR3. The chain links TRBV6-5 to TRBJ1-2; possibly TRBD1 for D (5 bases). The ends were cut back, 6 bases at V and 4 bases at J, with 9 bases in the middle. Per the germline V gene, CDR1 is MNHEY and CDR2 is SVGAGI. This CDR3 has 12 residues. CDR3 amino acids: CASRKDSYGYTF. In nucleotides, the CDR3 is TGTGCCAGCAGAAAAGACAGCTATGGCTACACCTTC.

Worth noting for this clone: Just one base apart from a much larger clone, this may be a read error. This rearrangement joins TRBV2 to TRBJ2-3; 11 bases are a match to TRBD2. The junction had 1 base not matched to a gene; V was cut back by 4 bases and J by 1 base. CDR1 and CDR2 from the germline V gene are SNHLY and FYNNEI. The CDR3 contains 15 residues. The CDR3 sequence: CASSATSGGTDTQYF. CDR3 bases: TGTGCCAGCAGTGCGACTAGCGGGGGCACAGATACGCAGTATTTT. The full variable domain, its missing parts supplied by reference TRBV2 and TRBJ2-3, is EPEVTQTPSHQVTQMGQEVILRCVPISNHLYFYWYRQILGQKVEFLVSFYNNEISEKSEIFDDQFSVERPDGSNFTLKIRSTKLEDSAMYFCASSATSGGTDTQYFGPGTRLTVL.

This clone was observed a few times. The genes are TRBV5-3 and TRBJ2-1, with D possibly being TRBD1 (6 bases). TRBV5-3 is an ORF, with its function uncertain. Trimming stripped 2 bases from V and 4 bases from J, with 22 bases between. The CDR3 length is 18 residues. The CDR3 DNA follows: TGTGCCAGAAGCTTAAAAACCCAGGGGTACTCGGGATACAATGAGCAGTTCTTC. Translating it yields CARSLKTQGYSGYNEQFF.

CDR3 loop: CASNSPHPGRVSYNEQFF. In nucleotides, the CDR3 is TGTGCCAGCAACTCCCCCCACCCCGGGAGGGTCTCCTACAATGAGCAGTTCTTC. The chain carries TRBV7-9 and TRBJ2-1; 8 nucleotides match TRBD2. The V segment lost 7 bases and the J segment 0 bases; nucleotides outside the gene matches: 14. This CDR3 is built from 18 residues. Germline CDR1 reads SEHNR; CDR2 reads FQNEAQ (reference sequence).

This clone was picked up one time. V is TRBV6-5 and J is TRBJ2-7, with a weak D call TRBD2 (5 bases). Per germline, CDR1 MNHEY and CDR2 SVGAGI. V dropped 6 bases and J dropped 3 bases, with 12 bases sitting between them. The CDR3 runs 13 residues. The CDR3 sequence is CASSVDLHYEQYF. The CDR3 DNA reads as TGTGCCAGCAGCGTGGACTTACACTACGAGCAGTACTTC.